This T cell receptor (beta chain) was identified in a study of PD-1 blockade in mismatch repair-deficient tumors. Study as a whole: Patients had eleven to twelve mismatch repair-deficient cancer types, all previously treated and progressing.

Clones were read by immunoSEQ multiplex PCR, and TCRdb kept only the in-frame ones, dropping some. The table lists roughly 120,000 clones, about three quarters of them singletons. This clone was detected once. The sequence was collected from an adult with mismatch repair-deficient cancer. This material consisted of peripheral blood, taken about 60 weeks after starting pembrolizumab.

DNA of the CDR3: TGTGCCAGCAGCTTAGGAGTAGTCTCCTATGGCTACACCTTC. Amino acids: CASSLGVVSYGYTF. J is TRBJ1-2 and V is TRBV11-3; D not certain. Germline V gives CDR1 SGHNT, CDR2 YENEEA. This CDR3 comprises 14 residues. The germline V and J ends were trimmed by 1 base and 4 bases, with 10 bases remaining between them.